In its sample, the clone carrying this T cell receptor (beta chain) was seen a few times. No antigen is known for it. The sample is drawn from a study of vaccination and CD4 T cells after COVID-19. The study, taken as a whole, reports: Reactive clone data from convalescent patients indicated a median of roughly 90% appearing only post-vaccination.

The Oncomine TCR Beta short-read assay generated sequence data from the DNA of cultured CD4+ T cells. TCRdb passed the PCR reads through MiXCR, listing each CDR3 protein once. The sample has about 5,400 distinct CDR3 sequences; approximately 62% are singletons. Treatment given: roughly 11-day PBMC culture with coronavirus spike peptide pools or control peptides (ViraFEST assay). The unexposed donor provided CD4+ T cells, which were taken before the COVID-19 pandemic (2011-2018). From unexposed donors, CD4+ T cells were probed, cells permitting, with SARS-CoV-2 S/N and four cold-coronavirus spikes. The CDR3 extends over 20 amino acids. V lost 4 bases and J lost 0, with 26 bases in between. Germline CDR1 is SGHKS and CDR2 is YYEKEE (reference sequence).

The sequenced material came from CD4+ T cells from blood, cultured in vitro. The origin of this receptor is a human donor in good health. V usage is TRBV5-5 and J usage is TRBJ1-5; the D is unclear. The CDR3 DNA sequence: TGTGCCAGCAGCCCCCGACTTCGGTCTGGACTTTCAATTAGCAATCAGCCCCAGCATTTT. Protein: CASSPRLRSGLSISNQPQHF.